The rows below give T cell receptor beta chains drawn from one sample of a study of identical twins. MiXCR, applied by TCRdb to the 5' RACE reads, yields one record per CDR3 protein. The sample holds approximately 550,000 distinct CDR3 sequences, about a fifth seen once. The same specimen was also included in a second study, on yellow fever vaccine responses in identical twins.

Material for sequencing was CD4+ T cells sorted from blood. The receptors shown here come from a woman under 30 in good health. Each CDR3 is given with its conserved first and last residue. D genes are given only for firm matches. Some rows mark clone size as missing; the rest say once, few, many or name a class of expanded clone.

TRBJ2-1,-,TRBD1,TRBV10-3,CAISPRDSYNEQFF,TGTGCCATCAGCCCACGGGACAGTTACAATGAGCAGTTCTTC
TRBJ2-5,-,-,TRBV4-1,CASSHGRDSWYQETQYF,TGCGCCAGCAGCCATGGGAGGGACAGTTGGTACCAAGAGACCCAGTACTTC
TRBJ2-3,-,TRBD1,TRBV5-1,CASSLPTGQGTGDTQYF,TGCGCCAGCAGCTTGCCAACGGGACAGGGGACAGGAGATACGCAGTATTTT
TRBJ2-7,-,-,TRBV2,CASRGRPYEQYF,TGTGCCAGCAGGGGCAGGCCCTACGAGCAGTACTTC
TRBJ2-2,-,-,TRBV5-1,CASSSIGNTGELFF,TGCGCCAGCAGCTCGATTGGGAATACCGGGGAGCTGTTTTTT
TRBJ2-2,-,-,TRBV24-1,CATSDPSRTGELFF,TGTGCCACCAGTGACCCCAGCCGTACCGGGGAGCTGTTTTTT
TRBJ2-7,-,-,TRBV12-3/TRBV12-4,CASSFQGTPSYEQYF,TGTGCCAGCAGTTTTCAGGGGACCCCTTCCTACGAGCAGTACTTC
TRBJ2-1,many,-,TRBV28,CASSLLGNNEQFF,TGTGCCAGCAGTTTATTGGGCAACAATGAGCAGTTCTTC
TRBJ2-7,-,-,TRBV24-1,CATSRRDASYEQYF,TGTGCCACCAGTCGCCGGGACGCATCCTACGAGCAGTACTTC
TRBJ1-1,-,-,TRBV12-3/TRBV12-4,CASSFPENTEAFF,TGTGCCAGCAGTTTCCCGGAGAACACTGAAGCTTTCTTT
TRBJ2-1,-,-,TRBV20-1,CSARDPGGDSYNEQFF,TGCAGTGCTAGAGATCCCGGGGGCGACTCCTACAATGAGCAGTTCTTC
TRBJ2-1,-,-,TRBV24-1,CATSDLSSSYNEQSF,TGTGCCACCAGTGATTTGTCTAGCAGTTACAATGAGCAGTCCTTC
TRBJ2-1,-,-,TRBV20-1,CSASDAGQTVNEQFF,TGCAGTGCTAGTGACGCGGGACAAACTGTCAATGAGCAGTTCTTC
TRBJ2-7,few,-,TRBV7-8,CASSLEAQATYEQYF,TGTGCCAGCAGCTTAGAGGCACAGGCGACCTACGAGCAGTACTTC
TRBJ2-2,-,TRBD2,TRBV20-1,CCARSGGGNTGELFF,TGCTGTGCTAGAAGCGGCGGGGGGAACACCGGGGAGCTGTTTTTT
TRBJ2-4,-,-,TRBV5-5,CASSRGSPKNIQYF,TGTGCCAGCAGCCGGGGGTCCCCAAAAAACATTCAGTACTTC
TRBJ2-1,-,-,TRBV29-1,CSVPRYTSTNEQFF,TGCAGCGTTCCCCGATATACTAGTACGAATGAGCAGTTCTTC
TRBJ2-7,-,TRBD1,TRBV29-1,CSANRGYEQYF,TGCAGCGCTAACAGGGGCTACGAGCAGTACTTC
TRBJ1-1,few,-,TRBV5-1,CASSLEQGAEAFF,TGCGCCAGCAGCTTGGAACAGGGAGCTGAAGCTTTCTTT
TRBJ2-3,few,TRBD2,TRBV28,CASRRTSGRSGTDTQYF,TGTGCCAGCAGGAGGACTAGCGGGAGATCGGGCACAGATACGCAGTATTTT
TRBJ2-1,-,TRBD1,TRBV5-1,CASSLGVATGNNEQFF,TGCGCCAGCAGCTTGGGCGTGGCGACAGGGAACAATGAGCAGTTCTTC
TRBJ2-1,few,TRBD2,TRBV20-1,CSAPRWTSGYNEQFF,TGCAGTGCCCCGCGATGGACTAGCGGGTACAATGAGCAGTTCTTC
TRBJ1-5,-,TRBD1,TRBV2,CASSETGDSNQPQHF,TGTGCCAGCAGTGAAACAGGGGATAGCAATCAGCCCCAGCATTTT
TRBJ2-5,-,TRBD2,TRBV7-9,CASSRTSGNQETQYF,TGTGCCAGCAGCAGGACTAGCGGGAACCAAGAGACCCAGTACTTC
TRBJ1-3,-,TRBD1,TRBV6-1,CASRSPGQEDTIYF,TGTGCCAGCAGATCCCCGGGACAGGAAGACACCATATATTTT
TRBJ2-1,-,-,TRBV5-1,CASSLEGGSEQFF,TGCGCCAGCAGCTTGGAAGGGGGTAGTGAGCAGTTCTTC
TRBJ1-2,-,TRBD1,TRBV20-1,CSARGQGAFGGYTF,TGCAGTGCTAGGGGACAGGGGGCCTTCGGTGGCTACACCTTC
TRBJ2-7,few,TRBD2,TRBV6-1,CASRVPGGYEQYF,TGTGCCAGCAGGGTGCCGGGGGGGTACGAGCAGTACTTC
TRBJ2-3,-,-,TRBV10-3,CAISILSGEADTQYF,TGTGCCATCAGTATCCTCTCCGGGGAGGCAGATACGCAGTATTTT
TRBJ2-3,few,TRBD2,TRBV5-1,CASSPPAGVYADTQYF,TGCGCCAGCAGTCCCCCTGCGGGAGTATATGCGGATACGCAGTATTTT
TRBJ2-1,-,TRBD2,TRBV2,CASSEGSGRPYNEQFF,TGTGCCAGCAGTGAAGGTAGCGGGAGGCCCTACAATGAGCAGTTCTTC
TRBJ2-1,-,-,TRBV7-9,CASSPLGGGSFYNEQFF,TGTGCCAGCAGCCCCCTCGGGGGCGGGAGCTTCTACAATGAGCAGTTCTTC
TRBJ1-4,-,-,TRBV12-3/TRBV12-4,CASSWLGVAVEKLFF,TGTGCCAGCAGTTGGTTAGGGGTAGCCGTTGAAAAACTGTTTTTT
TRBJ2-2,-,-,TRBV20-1,CSASPKTGTGELFF,TGCAGTGCTAGTCCCAAAACAGGGACCGGGGAGCTGTTTTTT
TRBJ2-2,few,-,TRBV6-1,CASSELLWRPNTGELFF,TGTGCCAGCAGTGAACTCCTTTGGCGACCGAACACCGGGGAGCTGTTTTTT
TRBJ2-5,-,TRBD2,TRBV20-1,CSANPSGSIETQYF,TGCAGTGCTAATCCTAGCGGGAGTATAGAGACCCAGTACTTC
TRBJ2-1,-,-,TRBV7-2,CASSLPPLEQFF,TGTGCCAGCAGCTTACCTCCTTTGGAGCAGTTCTTC
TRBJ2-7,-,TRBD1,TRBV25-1,CASSEYRTGGSYEQYF,TGTGCCAGCAGTGAATATAGGACAGGGGGCTCCTACGAGCAGTACTTC
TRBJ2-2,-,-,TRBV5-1,CASSPVPGLHTGELFF,TGCGCCAGCAGCCCGGTCCCGGGACTCCACACCGGGGAGCTGTTTTTT
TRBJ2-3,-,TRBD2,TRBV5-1,CASSGLAGGRTDTQYF,TGCGCCAGCAGCGGTCTAGCGGGGGGCCGCACAGATACGCAGTATTTT
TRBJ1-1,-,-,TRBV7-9,CASSLHSATEAFF,TGTGCCAGCAGCCTCCATAGCGCCACTGAAGCTTTCTTT
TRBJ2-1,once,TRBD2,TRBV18,CASSPREAGGPNEQFF,TGTGCCAGCTCACCACGGGAAGCGGGGGGGCCGAATGAGCAGTTCTTC
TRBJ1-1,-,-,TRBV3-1,CASSSMDGGTEAFF,TGTGCCAGCAGCTCGATGGACGGTGGGACTGAAGCTTTCTTT